Following are 26 T cell receptor delta chains from one sample sequenced in a study of gamma-delta chains in newborns, infants, children. TCRdb ran CATT on the reads. The table has over a thousand delta-chain clones, about 2.3% seen once. The sample consisted of blood. The receptors stem from a child in good health.

Of note for this clone: A much more abundant neighbour one base away suggests this may be a read error. The chain recombines TRDV3 with TRDJ1, with 13 bases that match TRDD3. The ends lost 4 bases at V and 2 bases at J; junction bases unmatched: 25. The germline CDR1 and CDR2 sequences are TVYSNPD and GDNSRS (reference sequence). This CDR3 is 21 amino acids long. CDR3 nucleotide sequence: TGTGCCTGCTGCCTTCCAGCGGTTCACTGGGGGATACGCATCAAGACCGATAAACTCATCTTT. It yields the protein CACCLPAVHWGIRIKTDKLIF. Combining the CDR3 with reference TRDV3 and TRDJ1 gives the whole variable domain CDKVTQSSPDQTVASGSEVVLLCTYDTVYSNPDLFWYRIRPDYSFQFVFYGDNSRSEGADFTQGRFSVKHILTQKAFHLVISPVRTEDSATYYCACCLPAVHWGIRIKTDKLIFGKGTRVTVEP.

This clone was detected a few times. One end of the junction is discordant with germline, which a read error may explain. The sample contains more than one DNA sequence encoding this CDR3. The chain is built from TRDV2 and TRDJ1, with TRDD3 identical over 8 bases. CDR3 length equals 19 residues. From germline, CDR1 is GEAIGNYY and CDR2 EKD. The CDR3 region has the DNA TGTGCCTGTGACACAAGAGGAGGGATACGCGATCCGTATACCGATAAACTCATCTTC. It translates to CACDTRGGIRDPYTDKLIF.

This clone is medium-sized in the sample. V is TRDV1 and J is TRDJ1; 10 bases fit TRDD3. The V gene end was trimmed by 0 bases and the J gene end by 6 bases; junction bases not matched to a gene: 22. This CDR3 contains 21 residues. From germline, CDR1 is TSWWSYY and CDR2 QGS. CDR3 protein: CALGELSSWGPSSTGGYKLIF. The CDR3 coding sequence is TGTGCTCTTGGGGAACTGTCCTCATGGGGGCCTTCCTCGACTGGGGGATATAAACTCATCTTT.

In this sample, this clone turned up a few times. The likely explanation is a read error, given a far larger clone one base away. Within the sample, other DNA sequences also encode this same CDR3. The V call is TRDV1, the J call TRDJ1; D may be TRDD2 (6 bases). Trimming removed 4 bases from V and 4 bases from J, with 25 bases in between. There are 18 residues in the CDR3. Germline values: CDR1 TSWWSYY, CDR2 QGS. DNA of the CDR3: TGTGCTCTTGGGGTGCCGCTAGGTCCTACCGTTTACTTCGATAAACTCATCTTT. Translation: CALGVPLGPTVYFDKLIF.

This clone was picked up a small number of times. It is likely a read error: a sequence one base away is far more abundant. Other DNA sequences from this sample encode an identical CDR3 as well. The chain carries TRDV1 and TRDJ2; 13 bases match TRDD3. The CDR3 has 19 residues. V dropped 2 bases and J dropped 4; count of bases not matched to a gene: 10. Germline CDR1 reads TSWWSYY; CDR2 reads QGS. For the CDR3, the DNA is TGTGCTCTTGGGGAAAGAAGCCGGTACTGGGGGATACGGACAGCACAACTCTTCTTT. Translation gives CALGERSRYWGIRTAQLFF.

This clone rates as large (0.1 to 1%). Within the sample, other DNA sequences also encode this same CDR3. The chain links TRDV2 to TRDJ3, with TRDD3 matching over 8 bases. This CDR3 has 20 amino acids. Germline CDR1 is GEAIGNYY and CDR2 is EKD. The J segment lost 0 bases and the V segment lost 3 bases, leaving 12 bases of the junction unmatched. The CDR3 spells CACDLVLGGRSSWDTRQMFF. CDR3 DNA sequence: TGTGCCTGTGACCTTGTACTGGGGGGTAGAAGCTCCTGGGACACCCGACAGATGTTTTTC.

The chain links TRDV1 to TRDJ1; TRDD3 agrees at 12 bases. The CDR3 covers 16 residues. Trimming at V came to 2 bases and at J to 11 bases, leaving 12 bases not matched to a gene. The germline V gene encodes CDR1 TSWWSYY and CDR2 QGS. Written as DNA, the CDR3 is TGTGCTCTTGGGGAAGCTCCGTACTGGGGGATACAAGGGCTCATCTTT. The encoded protein is CALGEAPYWGIQGLIF.

This clone was observed a few times. The TCRdb protein, from a much larger clone, departs from this DNA's translation at residue 8, likely by read error; the protein shown derives from the DNA. The gene calls are TRDV2 and TRDJ3; a possible D gene is TRDD3 (5 bases). Trimming left V 5 bases short and J 0 bases short, with 13 bases between. Germline V lookup: CDR1 GEAIGNYY, CDR2 EKD. The CDR3 has 17 residues. DNA for the CDR3: TGTGCCTGTGTTAGGGGGGCCCACTCCTGGGACACCCGACAGATGTTTTTC. Its protein is CACVRGAHSWDTRQMFF.

A remark on this clone: Compared with germline, one end of the junction differs, possibly owing to a read error. Other DNA sequences in this sample translate to the same CDR3. This chain uses TRDV2 with TRDJ1; TRDD3 aligns across 7 bases. The CDR3 covers 18 residues. The germline CDR1 and CDR2 sequences are GEAIGNYY and EKD. In DNA, the CDR3 is TGTGCCTGTGACACCGCGGTACTGGGGACCGTATACACCGATAAACCCATCTTT. Translation: CACDTAVLGTVYTDKPIF.

To note about this clone: A far bigger clonotype differs at one base, so this is likely a read error. The same CDR3 also results from other DNA sequences found in this sample. The V call is TRDV2, the J call TRDJ3; 8 bases agree with TRDD3. The CDR3 has 21 residues. Per the germline V gene, CDR1 is GEAIGNYY and CDR2 is EKD. V trimming: 3 bases; J trimming: 0 bases; junction bases outside the gene matches: 15. CDR3 DNA: TGTGCCTGTGACGTCGTGCTGGGGGACCATCCCAGCTCCTGGGACACCCGACAGATGTTTTTC. This gives the protein CACDVVLGDHPSSWDTRQMFF.

This clone came up a few times. The rearrangement uses TRDV1 and TRDJ1, with 13 positions matching TRDD3. This CDR3 region has 21 residues. The J segment lost 6 bases and the V segment lost 5 bases, leaving 24 bases of the junction unmatched. Germline values: CDR1 TSWWSYY, CDR2 QGS. CDR3: CALGFTRPSSATGGYVNKLIF. The CDR3 DNA is TGTGCTCTTGGGTTCACCCGACCTTCCTCGGCTACTGGGGGATACGTCAATAAACTCATCTTT.

By sample share, this clone is large. Other DNA sequences in this specimen translate into the identical CDR3. V gene TRDV2 combines with J gene TRDJ3; 13 bases match TRDD3. The CDR3 contains 19 residues. V lost 3 bases and J lost 4; bases outside the gene matches: 8. CDR1 and CDR2 from the germline V gene are GEAIGNYY and EKD. The CDR3 is CACDPYWGIRNWDTRQMFF. As DNA, the CDR3 is TGTGCCTGTGACCCGTACTGGGGGATACGCAATTGGGACACCCGACAGATGTTTTTC.

By share of the sample, this clone is medium-sized. This chain joins TRDV2 and TRDJ1; TRDD3 matches 13 bases. The CDR3 runs to 20 residues. Per germline, CDR1 GEAIGNYY and CDR2 EKD. With 2 bases clipped from V and 0 bases from J, the junction kept 14 bases outside the gene matches. The CDR3 reads CACDMLLLGDTPPYTDKLIF. In DNA, the CDR3 is TGTGCCTGTGACATGCTTCTACTGGGGGATACGCCACCTTACACCGATAAACTCATCTTT.

As to this clone: A far larger clone lies a single base away; this is likely a read error. Other DNA sequences in this specimen translate into the identical CDR3. This chain links TRDV2 with TRDJ3; either TRDD1 or TRDD3 may fit D (5 bases each). Germline V lookup: CDR1 GEAIGNYY, CDR2 EKD. The CDR3 has 20 residues. The CDR3: CACDTAEMIGGSWDTRQMFF. The CDR3 coding sequence is TGTGCCTGTGACACCGCGGAAATGATAGGGGGCTCCTGGGACACCCGGCAGATGTTTTTC.

This clone was recorded a few times. This may come from a read error, since a much larger clone is one base off. Within the sample, other DNA sequences also encode this same CDR3. The CDR3 region has the DNA TGTGCTCTTGGGTTTTCCATCCTCCACGACCTGTACCTTCGCGATAAACTCATCTTT. Protein product: CALGFSILHDLYLRDKLIF. The chain combines TRDV1 with TRDJ1; possible D gene TRDD2, 5 bases. CDR3 length equals 19 residues. Trimming cost V 5 bases and J 4 bases, with 29 bases left between them. CDR1 is TSWWSYY, CDR2 QGS, per germline.

This clone is termed large. This chain connects TRDV2 to TRDJ3, with TRDD3 identical over 9 bases. Germline loops: CDR1 GEAIGNYY, CDR2 EKD. The CDR3 extends over 22 amino acids. V dropped 0 bases and J dropped 0; count of bases not matched to a gene: 14. The CDR3 region is CACDTLRRLGDTFSWDTRQMFF. The CDR3 nucleotides are TGTGCCTGTGACACCCTAAGGAGACTGGGGGACACGTTCTCCTGGGACACCCGACAGATGTTTTTC.

By its share, this clone is large (0.1 to 1%). V and J are TRDV1 and TRDJ1; TRDD3 aligns across 12 bases. Looked up from germline, CDR1 is TSWWSYY and CDR2 is QGS. There are 22 residues in the CDR3. J lost 0 bases, V lost 1 base, and 18 bases had no gene match. The CDR3, as DNA: TGTGCTCTTGGGGAACCTTCCTACTTCTGGGGGATACGTGGTCGTTACACCGATAAACTCATCTTT. It yields the protein CALGEPSYFWGIRGRYTDKLIF.

This clone turned up a few times. The likely explanation is a read error, given a far larger clone one base away. The same CDR3 is also encoded by other DNA sequences in this sample. The chain couples TRDV2 to TRDJ3; D uncertain. Germline V gene sequence: CDR1 GEAIGNYY, CDR2 EKD. CDR3 length: 21 residues. The CDR3: CACDTVTGTRRSSWDTRQMFF. Written as DNA, the CDR3 is TGCGCCTGTGACACCGTGACGGGTACCCGTCGGAGCTCCTGGGACACCCGACAGATGTTTTTC.

With regard to this clone: A read error is likely here: a far larger clone is one base away. The genes are TRDV2 and TRDJ3, with TRDD3 as a possible D gene (5 bases). Germline CDR1 reads GEAIGNYY; CDR2 reads EKD. The CDR3 is 20 residues long. The CDR3 DNA reads TGTGCCTGTGACACGTCCGGTGTTGGGGACCCCTCCTGGGACATCCGACAGATGTTTTTC. Protein product: CACDTSGVGDPSWDIRQMFF.

This clone occurred a few times. A far larger clone is a single base away, which makes a read error likely. The chain joins TRDV2 to TRDJ1; D may be TRDD3 (5 bases). The CDR3 extends over 20 amino acids. Germline CDR1 is GEAIGNYY and CDR2 is EKD. CDR3 loop: CACGTGANTRAPLYTDKLIF. CDR3 bases: TGTGCCTGTGGCACCGGGGCCAATACGCGGGCCCCACTGTACACCGATAAACTCATCTTT.

In its sample, this clone ranks as medium-sized (0.01 to 0.1%). A single base is all that separates this from a far larger clone, so a read error is likely. V and J are TRDV1 and TRDJ2; 13 bases map to TRDD3. CDR3 length: 19 residues. Losses at the gene ends were 2 bases for V and 4 bases for J; bases not matched to a gene: 10. Germline CDR1 reads TSWWSYY; CDR2 reads QGS. The CDR3, as DNA: TGTGCTCTTGGGGAAAGAGGCCGATACTGGGGGATACGGACAGCACAACTCTTCTTT. This translates into CALGERGRYWGIRTAQLFF.

This clone was observed a few times. This probably arose from a read error, given a far larger clone one base away. This chain connects TRDV2 to TRDJ1, with 8 bases matching TRDD3. Trimming at V came to 4 bases and at J to 0 bases, leaving 21 bases not matched to a gene. Looked up from germline, CDR1 is GEAIGNYY and CDR2 is EKD. This CDR3 contains 20 residues. The CDR3 sequence is CACDPVLGGQPPLYTDKLIF. The DNA for the CDR3 is TGTGCCTGTGATCCCGTACTGGGGGGCCAGCCTCCACTTTACACCGATAAACTCATCTTT.

This clone turned up a few times. A far larger clone is one nucleotide away, so this likely arose from a read error. J is TRDJ1 and V is TRDV2; TRDD3 matches 10 bases. This CDR3 is built from 15 residues. Germline lookup yields CDR1 GEAIGNYY and CDR2 EKD. This CDR3 is CARDKLGDVSDKLIF. CDR3 sequence (DNA): TGTGCCCGTGACAAACTGGGGGATGTTTCCGATAAACTCATCTTT.

By its share, this clone is medium-sized (0.01 to 0.1%). J is TRDJ1 and V is TRDV1; tentative D call: TRDD3 (6 bases). V lost 2 bases and J 7 bases, leaving 29 bases between the germline ends. Per germline, CDR1 TSWWSYY and CDR2 QGS. The CDR3 is made up of 19 amino acids. CDR3: CALGEKPPSRLSGGRKLIF. The CDR3 bases are TGTGCTCTTGGGGAAAAACCCCCCAGTCGGCTATCAGGGGGACGTAAACTCATCTTT.

A few counts support this clone. A single base separates this from a much larger clone, so it may be a read error. The chain combines TRDV2 with TRDJ1; 13 bases map to TRDD3. The CDR3 is 20 residues long. Germline loops: CDR1 GEAIGNYY, CDR2 EKD. CDR3 amino acids: CACDTITGGYAKEYTDKPIF. CDR3 in DNA: TGTGCCTGTGACACCATTACTGGGGGATACGCGAAAGAATACACCGATAAACCCATCTTT.

This clone ranks as large. The sample contains more than one DNA sequence encoding this CDR3. V is TRDV2 and J is TRDJ1, with 11 bases that match TRDD3. The CDR3 is 20 residues long. Germline-derived CDR1 and CDR2 are GEAIGNYY and EKD. V gave up 1 base and J gave up 0 bases; unmatched junction bases: 15. CDR3 bases: TGTGCCTGTGACACTTCGGTACTGGGGGATAGGGGGCCGTACACCGATAAACTCATCTTT. Encoded protein: CACDTSVLGDRGPYTDKLIF.